The rows below give T cell receptor beta chains drawn from one sample of a study of T cell responses to AZD1222 COVID-19 vaccine. TCRdb's table, derived via immunoSEQ multiplex PCR, lists solely in-frame clones and lacks some. The sample yields 140,000 to 150,000 clones, about 90% seen once. Sequencing was performed on peripheral blood, taken 28 days after the second AZD1222 dose. These receptor sequences come from an adult who received the AZD1222 COVID-19 vaccine. The CDR3 runs from the conserved cysteine through the conserved F or W. The D gene is left open where the match is weak. Expanded clones are given a class, and other clones once, few, many or no size at all.

d_gene	v_gene	abundance	j_gene	len	CDR3aa	CDR3nt
NA	TRBV18	NA	TRBJ2-7	14	CASSPSGDNYEQYF	TGTGCCAGCTCACCCTCCGGGGACAACTACGAGCAGTACTTC
NA	TRBV18	few	TRBJ1-3	14	CASSPGDPGNTIYF	TGTGCCAGCTCACCCGGGGATCCGGGAAACACCATATATTTT
NA	TRBV6-2/TRBV6-3	NA	TRBJ1-4	17	CASSYEVSSATNEKLFF	TGTGCCAGCAGTTACGAGGTCAGCAGTGCAACTAATGAAAAACTGTTTTTT
NA	TRBV28	NA	TRBJ2-7	14	CARDPYWSNYEQYF	TGTGCCAGAGACCCCTACTGGAGCAACTACGAGCAGTACTTC
NA	TRBV12-3/TRBV12-4	NA	TRBJ2-7	12	CASSPDNYEQYF	TGTGCCAGCAGCCCCGACAACTACGAGCAGTACTTC
TRBD1	TRBV19	NA	TRBJ1-2	14	CASSRDRGPYGYTF	TGTGCCAGTAGTCGGGACAGGGGGCCTTATGGCTACACCTTC
TRBD1	TRBV27	medium-sized	TRBJ2-7	12	CASRGQDYEQYF	TGTGCCAGCAGGGGACAGGACTACGAGCAGTACTTC
TRBD1	TRBV24-1	NA	TRBJ1-5	15	CATTKTGSLIMTQHF	TGTGCCACCACTAAGACAGGGTCCCTAATCATGACCCAGCATTTT
TRBD1	TRBV4-2	NA	TRBJ2-2	17	CASSQAPGQGNTGELFF	TGTGCCAGCAGCCAAGCCCCTGGACAGGGGAACACCGGGGAGCTGTTTTTT
NA	TRBV14	NA	TRBJ1-6	15	CASSPPDSYNSPLHF	TGTGCCAGCAGCCCACCTGACAGTTATAATTCACCCCTCCACTTT